The 18 T cell receptor beta chains below all came from one sample that was sequenced in a study of blood T cell repertoires in COVID-19 (dated by TCRdb to 2019 to 2021). The library was built by means of the immunoSEQ multiplex PCR assay. Held by TCRdb, this immuneACCESS table contains in-frame sequences only and omits some clones. Under half of the omission traces to an unresolved V gene where checked; the cause of the rest is unknown. This sample lists approximately 290,000 clones; approximately 85% were detected once. The ten largest account for 0.87% of the sample. What was sequenced was peripheral blood. The receptors shown here come from a human donor with COVID-19, enrolled during active disease. The donor label of this sample is uncertain.

The J gene is TRBJ2-7, the V gene TRBV5-4, with a tentative D call TRBD2 (5 bases). The CDR3 has 15 residues. Trimming cost V 0 bases and J 3 bases, with 13 bases left between them. Germline V gives CDR1 SGHNT, CDR2 YYREEE (reference sequence). The CDR3 DNA follows: TGTGCCAGCAGCTTGGGAGCGGACCCATTCTACGAGCAGTACTTC. Translated, it gives CASSLGADPFYEQYF.

The sample holds one count of this clone. This chain links TRBV19 with TRBJ2-2, with 11 nucleotides matching TRBD2. CDR1 LNHDA and CDR2 SQIVND come from the germline V gene (reference sequence). After removal of 0 bases from V and 5 bases from J, the junction contained 2 bases not matched to a gene. The CDR3 runs to 16 residues. CDR3 DNA sequence: TGTGCCAGTAGTATAGAAGCTAGCGGGGGGACCGGGGAGCTGTTTTTT. Translated: CASSIEASGGTGELFF.

This clone appeared a single time. The chain combines TRBV10-1 with TRBJ1-1; D unresolved. There are 13 residues in the CDR3. Between the trimmed V and J ends, which lost 8 bases and 11 bases, there was a span of 21 bases. The V gene's germline CDR1 is WNHNN and CDR2 SYGVQD (reference sequence). In DNA, the CDR3 is TGCGCCAGCTCTCCTAGGACGGAAGGGAGGGCTTTCTTT. Protein: CASSPRTEGRAFF.

This clone was recorded only once. V gene TRBV10-1 combines with J gene TRBJ1-2, with no clear D. This CDR3 has 18 residues. V lost 2 bases and J 1 base, leaving 20 bases between the germline ends. Germline CDR1 is WNHNN and CDR2 is SYGVQD (reference sequence). CDR3 amino acids: CASSEPQRSAVGNYGYTF. In DNA form, the CDR3 reads TGCGCCAGCAGTGAGCCCCAGAGGAGCGCAGTGGGTAACTATGGCTACACCTTC.

The V and J genes are TRBV28 and TRBJ1-2; 9 nucleotides line up with TRBD1. The CDR3 is 16 residues long. Germline V CDR1 and CDR2: MDHEN, SYDVKM. V was pared by 8 bases and J by 5 bases, with 15 bases of the junction left unmatched. In DNA, the CDR3 is TGTGCCAGCCGTACTCCGGGACAGGGAGGTCTATATGGCTACACCTTC. Residues: CASRTPGQGGLYGYTF.

This chain links TRBV19 with TRBJ1-1; D ambiguous. The CDR3 spans 14 residues. Germline CDR1 reads LNHDA; CDR2 reads SQIVND (reference sequence). Trimming cost V 0 bases and J 3 bases, with 8 bases left between them. The chain's CDR3 is CASSIDPTHTEAFF. CDR3 sequence (DNA): TGTGCCAGTAGTATAGACCCGACACACACTGAAGCTTTCTTT.

This clone showed up just once. This chain uses TRBV5-4 with TRBJ1-1; no definite D call. The germline CDR1 and CDR2 sequences are SGHNT and YYREEE (reference sequence). There are 13 residues in the CDR3. V lost 1 base and J 1 base, leaving 5 bases between the germline ends. CDR3 coding DNA: TGTGCCAGCAGCTTGAGACAGAACACTGAAGCTTTCTTT. It translates to CASSLRQNTEAFF. Filled out from reference TRBV5-4 and TRBJ1-1, the complete variable domain reads ETGVTQSPTHLIKTRGQQVTLRCSSQSGHNTVSWYQQALGQGPQFIFQYYREEENGRGNFPPRFSGLQFPNYSSELNVNALELDDSALYLCASSLRQNTEAFFGQGTRLTVV.

The chain uses TRBV5-1 and TRBJ1-4; possibly TRBD1 for D (6 bases). The V end was cut by 7 bases, the J end by 6 bases, with 22 bases between. The CDR3 has 16 amino acids. In germline, CDR1 is SGHRS, CDR2 YFSETQ. The CDR3 nucleotides are TGCGCCAGCGGCATTGGGACACTCAATACATATGAAAAACTGTTTTTT. Its translation is CASGIGTLNTYEKLFF.

The chain joins TRBV10-2 to TRBJ1-5, with TRBD1 matching over 9 bases. In germline, CDR1 is WSHSY, CDR2 SAAADI. This CDR3 region has 14 residues. Germline trimming cut 5 bases from V and 7 bases from J; bases unmatched to any gene: 6. The CDR3 spells CASSTGGAGQPQHF. CDR3 coding DNA: TGCGCCAGCAGTACAGGGGGCGCCGGACAGCCCCAGCATTTT.

This clone was counted at least ten times. This rearrangement joins TRBV10-1 to TRBJ2-2, with D perhaps TRBD2 (6 bases). CDR1 and CDR2 (germline): WNHNN, SYGVQD (reference sequence). This CDR3 is 14 amino acids long. Trimming cost V 9 bases and J 3 bases, with 14 bases left between them. CDR3 amino acids: CASRVAADTGELFF. Here the CDR3 DNA reads TGCGCCAGTCGGGTAGCGGCAGACACCGGGGAGCTGTTTTTT.

The gene calls are TRBV5-1 and TRBJ2-5; 8 nucleotides match TRBD2. V lost 0 bases and J lost 6; bases outside the gene matches: 7. The CDR3 consists of 15 residues. Per germline, CDR1 SGHRS and CDR2 YFSETQ. The DNA for the CDR3 is TGCGCCAGCAGCTTGGAGGCTAGCGGGTGGAAGACCCAGTACTTC. Translation: CASSLEASGWKTQYF.

The chain couples TRBV7-9 to TRBJ2-3; 7 positions match TRBD1. CDR1 SEHNR and CDR2 FQNEAQ come from the germline V gene (reference sequence). The CDR3 length is 15 residues. The J segment lost 6 bases and the V segment lost 3 bases, leaving 9 bases of the junction unmatched. The CDR3 nucleotides read TGTGCCAGCAGCTTTGGGAATACAGGGGTCGATACGCAGTATTTT. Protein sequence: CASSFGNTGVDTQYF.

The V gene is TRBV7-2, the J gene TRBJ2-7, with D possibly matching TRBD1 (6 bases). CDR1 and CDR2 (germline): SGHTA, FQGNSA. CDR3 length equals 13 residues. V lost 9 bases to trimming and J lost 0 bases, with 12 bases between them. This CDR3 is CASRTASSYEQYF. CDR3 in DNA: TGTGCCAGTAGGACAGCGAGCTCCTACGAGCAGTACTTC.

The V and J genes are TRBV28 and TRBJ2-6; weak D call: TRBD2 (7 bases). Germline CDR1 reads MDHEN; CDR2 reads SYDVKM. Trimming stripped 6 bases from V and 0 bases from J, with 9 bases between. CDR3 length: 15 amino acids. CDR3 DNA: TGTGCCAGCAGGGGGGGGCGCTCTGGGGCCAACGTCCTGACTTTC. Encoded protein: CASRGGRSGANVLTF. Drawing the rest from reference TRBV28 and TRBJ2-6, the complete variable domain is DVKVTQSSRYLVKRTGEKVFLECVQDMDHENMFWYRQDPGLGLRLIYFSYDVKMKEKGDIPEGYSVSREKKERFSLILESASTNQTSMYLCASRGGRSGANVLTFGAGSRLTVL.

This clone has more than one count but fewer than ten. The V and J genes are TRBV2 and TRBJ2-3; TRBD2 might be the D (6 bases). Between the trimmed V and J ends, which lost 7 bases and 4 bases, there was a span of 9 bases. CDR3 length equals 12 residues. Germline V CDR1 and CDR2: SNHLY, FYNNEI. The chain's CDR3 is CASTLAADTQYF. The CDR3 nucleotides read TGTGCCAGCACACTAGCCGCAGATACGCAGTATTTT.

The CDR3 coding sequence is TGTGCCAGCAGCTTGCAGACCGAGGGCGTGGAAGCTTTCTTT. Translating gives CASSLQTEGVEAFF. The chain uses TRBV5-4 and TRBJ1-1, with unresolved D. V was pared by 1 base and J by 8 bases, with 15 bases between. CDR3 length: 14 residues. The germline CDR1 and CDR2 sequences are SGHNT and YYREEE (reference sequence). The variable domain in full, completed from reference TRBV5-4 and TRBJ1-1, reads ETGVTQSPTHLIKTRGQQVTLRCSSQSGHNTVSWYQQALGQGPQFIFQYYREEENGRGNFPPRFSGLQFPNYSSELNVNALELDDSALYLCASSLQTEGVEAFFGQGTRLTVV.

The chain combines TRBV7-9 with TRBJ1-1, with a weak D call TRBD1 (6 bases). The V and J ends lost 3 bases and 1 base respectively, with 9 bases between them. This CDR3 is built from 14 residues. Germline V gene lookup returns CDR1 SEHNR and CDR2 FQNEAQ (reference sequence). The CDR3 protein is CASSLTGRNTEAFF. CDR3 sequence (DNA): TGTGCCAGCAGCTTGACAGGACGGAACACTGAAGCTTTCTTT.

The gene calls are TRBV18 and TRBJ2-7; D ambiguous. The germline V gene has CDR1 KGHSH and CDR2 LQKENI. V was cut by 3 bases and J by 4 bases, with 10 bases left in between. The CDR3 is 13 amino acids. The CDR3 DNA reads TGTGCCAGCTCACCCCTAGAGTCGTACGAGCAGTACTTC. Protein sequence: CASSPLESYEQYF.